The clone carrying this TCR beta chain came up many times. This specimen belongs to a study of T cells in Graves' hyperthyroidism and ophthalmopathy. The TCR beta CDR3 regions underwent amplification using RNA transcripts as the source. The HTBI primer set drove a first-round RT-PCR of the TCR CDR3. TCRdb used MiXCR to reprocess the multiplex PCR reads, holding one entry per CDR3 protein. The sample yields nearly 600,000 distinct CDR3 sequences, roughly 13% seen once. The trim removed 6 bases at V and 2 bases at J, leaving 8 bases unmatched. The CDR3 sequence is 17 residues long. Per the germline V gene, CDR1 is LNHDA and CDR2 is SQIVND (reference sequence).

The source material was blood. The chain has TRBV19 and TRBJ2-5; 14 bases are shared with TRBD2. This sequence was found in a woman aged 25 to 39 with Graves' hyperthyroidism that later progressed to Graves' ophthalmopathy. CDR3 in DNA: TGTGCCAGTAGCCGGGGACTAGCGGGAGTCTTTCAAGAGACCCAGTACTTC. Residues: CASSRGLAGVFQETQYF.